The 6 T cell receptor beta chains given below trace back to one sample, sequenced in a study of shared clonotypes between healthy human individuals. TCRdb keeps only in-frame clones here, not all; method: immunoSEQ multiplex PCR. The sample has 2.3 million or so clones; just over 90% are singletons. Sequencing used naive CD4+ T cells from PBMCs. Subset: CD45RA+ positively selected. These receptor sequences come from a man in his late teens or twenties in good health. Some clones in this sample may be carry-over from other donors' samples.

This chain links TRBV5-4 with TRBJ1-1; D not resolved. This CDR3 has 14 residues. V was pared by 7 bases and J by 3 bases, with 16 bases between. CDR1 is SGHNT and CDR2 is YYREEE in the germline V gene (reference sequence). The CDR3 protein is CASVKSGGDTEAFF. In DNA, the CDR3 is TGTGCCAGCGTTAAGTCGGGAGGTGACACTGAAGCTTTCTTT.

The CDR3 DNA follows: TGTGCCAGTAGTATGCTGGGAGGTTCCTACAATGAGCAGTTCTTC. Residues: CASSMLGGSYNEQFF. V gene TRBV19 combines with J gene TRBJ2-1; the D gene is possibly TRBD2 (6 bases). Per the germline V gene, CDR1 is LNHDA and CDR2 is SQIVND (reference sequence). The CDR3 sequence is 15 residues long. Trimming stripped 3 bases from V and 1 base from J, with 10 bases between.

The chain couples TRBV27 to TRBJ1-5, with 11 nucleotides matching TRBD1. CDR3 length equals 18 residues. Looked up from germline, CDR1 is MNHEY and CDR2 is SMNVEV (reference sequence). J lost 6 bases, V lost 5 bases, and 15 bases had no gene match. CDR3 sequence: CASSALGGGTGGFQPQHF. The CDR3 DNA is TGTGCCAGCAGTGCCCTGGGTGGCGGGACAGGGGGATTTCAGCCCCAGCATTTT.

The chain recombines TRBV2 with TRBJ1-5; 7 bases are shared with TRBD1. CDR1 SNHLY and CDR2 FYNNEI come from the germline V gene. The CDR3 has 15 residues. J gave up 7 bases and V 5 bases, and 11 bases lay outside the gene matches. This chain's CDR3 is CASSSRDSGAQPQHF. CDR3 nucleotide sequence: TGTGCCAGCAGTTCGCGGGACAGTGGGGCCCAGCCCCAGCATTTT.

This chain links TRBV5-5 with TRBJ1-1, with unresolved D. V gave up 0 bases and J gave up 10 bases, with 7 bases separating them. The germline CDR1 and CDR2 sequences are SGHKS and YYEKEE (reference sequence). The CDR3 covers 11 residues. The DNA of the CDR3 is TGTGCCAGCAGCTTGGGGGTTTTAGCTTTCTTT. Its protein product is CASSLGVLAFF.

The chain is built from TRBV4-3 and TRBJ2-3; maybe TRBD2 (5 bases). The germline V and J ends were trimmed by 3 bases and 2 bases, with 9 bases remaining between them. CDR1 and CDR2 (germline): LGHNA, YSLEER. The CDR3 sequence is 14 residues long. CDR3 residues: CASSQPGVTDTQYF. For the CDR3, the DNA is TGCGCCAGCAGCCAGCCCGGGGTCACAGATACGCAGTATTTT.